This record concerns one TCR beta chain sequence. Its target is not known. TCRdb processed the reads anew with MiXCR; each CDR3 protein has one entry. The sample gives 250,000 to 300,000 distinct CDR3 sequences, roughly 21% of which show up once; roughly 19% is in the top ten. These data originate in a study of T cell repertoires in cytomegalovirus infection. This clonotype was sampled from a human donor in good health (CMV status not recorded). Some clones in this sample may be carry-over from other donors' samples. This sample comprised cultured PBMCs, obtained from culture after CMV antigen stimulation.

The DNA for the CDR3 is TGTGCCAGCATGGTAAGCTCCTACAATGAGCAGTTCTTC. Translation gives CASMVSSYNEQFF. The chain has TRBV7-2 and TRBJ2-1; no definite D call. CDR1 is SGHTA, CDR2 FQGNSA, per germline. The CDR3 covers 13 residues. V dropped 7 bases and J dropped 0 bases, with 7 bases sitting between them.